What follows is one T cell receptor beta chain and its context. The CDR3 runs 16 residues. Germline V gene data show CDR1 as SGDLS and CDR2 as YYNGEE. Trimming left V 4 bases short and J 5 bases short, with 19 bases between. The data stem from a study of blood T cell repertoires in COVID-19. For the study at large: PBMCs, B-cell-depleted T cells, or T cells were the source of the cDNA or gDNA that made up the material.

Produced via immunoSEQ multiplex PCR; TCRdb's table is partial and in-frame only. The table lists a few hundred thousand clones, approximately 87% of them singletons. The sequencing input was peripheral blood. This chain joins TRBV9 and TRBJ2-1; weak D call: TRBD1 (6 bases). This clonotype originated in a man aged 55-75 years with acute or convalescent COVID-19. CDR3 in amino acids: CASSQGTSIGHNEQFF. CDR3 DNA sequence: TGTGCCAGCAGCCAAGGGACATCCATCGGGCACAATGAGCAGTTCTTC.